Listed here are 7 T cell receptor beta chains from one sample, sequenced in a study of blood T cell repertoires in COVID-19. Clones were sequenced by immunoSEQ multiplex PCR, and TCRdb holds only the in-frame ones, with some missing. The sample lists 50,000 to 65,000 clones, roughly 80% occurring once. Input material: peripheral blood. These receptors came from a man aged 60 to 69 with COVID-19, enrolled during active disease.

This chain links TRBV19 with TRBJ1-1; 9 nucleotides match TRBD1. The CDR3 runs 16 residues. J lost 3 bases, V lost 5 bases, and 10 bases had no gene match. Germline V CDR1 and CDR2: LNHDA, SQIVND (reference sequence). CDR3 amino acids: CASSVQGTGYDTEAFF. The CDR3 nucleotides are TGTGCCAGTAGTGTCCAAGGGACAGGGTATGACACTGAAGCTTTCTTT.

This sequence joins TRBV3-1 (or the pseudogene TRBV3-2) and TRBJ1-1, with 9 bases matching TRBD1. J gave up 3 bases and V 5 bases, and 7 bases lay outside the gene matches. The CDR3 sequence is 15 residues long. In germline, CDR1 is LGHDT, CDR2 YNNKEL (reference sequence). CDR3 loop: CASSRQGVEDTEAFF. CDR3 bases: TGTGCCAGCAGCAGACAGGGGGTGGAGGACACTGAAGCTTTCTTT.

The J gene is TRBJ1-6, the V gene TRBV9; TRBD1 matches at 7 bases. CDR3 length equals 15 residues. The V gene's germline CDR1 is SGDLS and CDR2 YYNGEE. The trim removed 5 bases at V and 7 bases at J, leaving 9 bases unmatched. CDR3 nucleotides: TGTGCCAGCAGTGGGGGATTGGACAGGAATTCACCCCTCCACTTT. The encoded protein is CASSGGLDRNSPLHF.

The chain has TRBV4-1 and TRBJ1-5; 10 bases are shared with TRBD1. The CDR3 is made up of 15 amino acids. Germline V lookup: CDR1 MGHRA, CDR2 YSYEKL. The V gene end was trimmed by 5 bases and the J gene end by 6 bases; junction bases not matched to a gene: 7. In DNA, the CDR3 is TGCGCCAGCAGCACTCCCGGGACAGGGGTTCAGCCCCAGCATTTT. It specifies CASSTPGTGVQPQHF.

The gene calls are TRBV5-4 and TRBJ2-7; a possible D gene is TRBD1 (6 bases). CDR1 SGHNT and CDR2 YYREEE come from the germline V gene (reference sequence). V shed 4 bases and J shed 1 base, with 12 bases lying between them. The CDR3 length is 14 residues. The CDR3 protein is CASSPDRTSYEQYF. CDR3 DNA: TGTGCCAGCAGCCCCGACAGGACTTCCTACGAGCAGTACTTC.

The V gene is TRBV5-6, the J gene TRBJ1-1; D is unclear. V was pared by 4 bases and J by 5 bases, with 18 bases between. The CDR3 spans 15 residues. Germline assignment: CDR1 SGHDT and CDR2 YYEEEE. CDR3 DNA sequence: TGTGCCAGCAGCCTTTCTCCGAGGTTTCAGACTGAAGCTTTCTTT. It translates to CASSLSPRFQTEAFF.

CDR3 DNA sequence: TGTGCCAGCAGCCCCGGGACAGCTTATAATTCACCCCTCCACTTT. Translation gives CASSPGTAYNSPLHF. The chain is built from TRBV5-6 and TRBJ1-6; TRBD1 matches 7 bases. V was clipped by 4 bases and J by 4 bases; unmatched bases: 5. Germline V lookup: CDR1 SGHDT, CDR2 YYEEEE. This CDR3 is 15 amino acids long.